This T cell receptor (beta chain) was found in a study of T-cell memory formation after mild COVID-19. Whole-study findings and limits: CD4+ bias marked clones expanding day 15 to 37, unlike balanced contracting clones.

To note about this clonotype: Its antigen remains unidentified.

The CDR3 totals 12 residues. After removal of 5 bases from V and 7 bases from J, the junction contained 8 bases not matched to a gene. CDR1 and CDR2 (germline): DFQATT, SNEGSKA (reference sequence). Amplification by 5'RACE using constant-segment primers produced TCR alpha and TCR beta cDNA libraries that carried sample barcodes and UMIs. TCRdb re-called the 5' RACE reads through MiXCR, storing one row per CDR3 protein. The data hold about 190,000 distinct CDR3 sequences, with approximately 20% observed a single time. The chain joins TRBV20-1 to TRBJ2-7; 7 bases map to TRBD2. This sequence originates from an adult woman who had mild COVID-19 (a few samples of this study predate the infection). Cell type and time point are not known. Sequencing input: PBMCs or a T cell subset sorted from them (not recorded which). Written as DNA, the CDR3 is TGCAGTGCTGATAGACAAGCGGGGGAGCAGTACTTC. Translation: CSADRQAGEQYF.